This record concerns one T cell receptor beta chain sequence. This entry belongs to a study of blood T cell repertoires in COVID-19. The wider study: Samples representing acute and convalescent COVID-19 were sourced from the United States, Italy and Spain.

CDR3 length equals 14 residues. Germline V gene lookup returns CDR1 MNHEY and CDR2 SVGAGI. V lost 5 bases and J lost 1, with 11 bases in between. Sequencing used immunoSEQ multiplex PCR; TCRdb keeps in-frame clones, though not all of them. The sample comprises about 170,000 clones, about 83% of which are singletons, and roughly 7.1% rests with the top ten. Specimen: peripheral blood. The sequence was obtained from a middle-aged man who had recovered from COVID-19. The chain recombines TRBV6-5 with TRBJ1-1, with a weak D call TRBD1 (5 bases). In DNA, the CDR3 is TGTGCCAGCAGTCCGGGACTGCGGAACACTGAAGCTTTCTTT. Protein sequence: CASSPGLRNTEAFF.